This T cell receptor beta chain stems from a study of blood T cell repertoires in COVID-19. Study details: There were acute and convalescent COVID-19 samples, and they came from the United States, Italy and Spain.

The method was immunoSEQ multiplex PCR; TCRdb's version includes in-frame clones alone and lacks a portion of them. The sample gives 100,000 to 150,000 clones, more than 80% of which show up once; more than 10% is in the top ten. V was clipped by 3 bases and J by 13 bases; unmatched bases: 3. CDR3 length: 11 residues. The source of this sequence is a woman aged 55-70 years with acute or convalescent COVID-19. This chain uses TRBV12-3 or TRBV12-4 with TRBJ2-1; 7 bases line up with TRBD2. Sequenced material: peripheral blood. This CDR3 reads CASSLREGQFF. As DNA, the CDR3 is TGTGCCAGCAGTTTGAGGGAGGGTCAGTTCTTC.